The sample holds a few counts of the clone carrying this T cell receptor beta chain. This sample was taken from a study of identical twins. Via MiXCR, TCRdb re-called the 5' RACE reads, giving one row per CDR3 protein. The top ten hold around 5% of the sample, which has 200,000 to 250,000 distinct CDR3 sequences, 7% to 8.5% seen once. CDR1 LNHNV and CDR2 YYDKDF come from the germline V gene (reference sequence). This CDR3 is 13 amino acids long. V was clipped by 8 bases and J by 0 bases; unmatched bases: 2. These data were also filed under a second study, of yellow fever vaccine responses in identical twins.

The TCR sequence derives from a woman aged 18-29 years in good health. The V gene is TRBV15, the J gene TRBJ1-1, with 8 nucleotides matching TRBD1. The source material was CD8+ T cells sorted from blood. CDR3 sequence reads: CATRTGMNTEAFF. The CDR3 DNA reads as TGTGCCACCCGGACAGGGATGAACACTGAAGCTTTCTTT.